This entry concerns a single T cell receptor beta chain. Under the authors' procedure: Amplification from reference gene primers served as the basis for estimated nucleated cell counts. The repertoire was sequenced with immunoSEQ multiplex PCR; TCRdb's copy has only in-frame clones and lacks some. V, J and clone size are taken as reported in that table, and D and trimming were inferred from the DNA itself. The sample includes roughly 670,000 clones, 85% to 90% of them seen just once. The sample belongs to a study of blood T cell repertoires in COVID-19. At the level of the study: Acute and convalescent COVID-19 specimens originated in the United States, Italy and Spain. T cells, B-cell-depleted T cells, or PBMCs provided the cDNA or gDNA that served as material.

V was pared by 3 bases and J by 1 base, with 17 bases between. Germline values: CDR1 MGHDK, CDR2 SYGVNS. This CDR3 region has 17 residues. Sequencing was performed on peripheral blood. The clonotype was recovered from a woman aged 18-29 years with acute or convalescent COVID-19. This sequence joins TRBV25-1 and TRBJ2-3; possibly TRBD1 for D (6 bases). The CDR3 DNA is TGTGCCAGCAGTGAGACACAGGGTTTTGGACGCACAGATACGCAGTATTTT. As protein: CASSETQGFGRTDTQYF.